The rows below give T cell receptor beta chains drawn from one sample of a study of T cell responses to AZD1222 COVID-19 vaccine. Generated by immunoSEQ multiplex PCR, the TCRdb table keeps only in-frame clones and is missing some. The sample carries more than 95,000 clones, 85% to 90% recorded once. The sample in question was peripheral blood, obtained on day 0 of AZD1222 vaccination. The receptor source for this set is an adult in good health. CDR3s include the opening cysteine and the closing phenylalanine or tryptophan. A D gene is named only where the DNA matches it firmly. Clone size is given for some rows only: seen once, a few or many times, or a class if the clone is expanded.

TGTGCCAGCACCATAATTTTGGCAGGCCATACTGAAGCTTTCTTT CASTIILAGHTEAFF few TRBJ1-1 TRBV6-5 -
TGTGCCAGCAGCGGGGGGGCCTACGAGCAGTACTTC CASSGGAYEQYF - TRBJ2-7 TRBV4-2 TRBD2
TGCGCCAGCAGCCAAGGATATAGCGGGGATCCAGAGCAGTACTTC CASSQGYSGDPEQYF - TRBJ2-7 TRBV4-1 TRBD2
TGCGCCAGCAGCCAAGATGGCGGCCAGCCCCAGCATTTT CASSQDGGQPQHF - TRBJ1-5 TRBV4-1 -
TGCGCCAGCAGCTCCGTCGGGGGCGGCAATCAGCCCCAGCATTTT CASSSVGGGNQPQHF - TRBJ1-5 TRBV5-1 -
TGTGCCAGCAGCGCCACCGGGACAAATCTCTACGAGCAGTACTTC CASSATGTNLYEQYF - TRBJ2-7 TRBV5-5 -
TGTGCCAGCAGTCTACGGACAGGCATAAGAAACACTGAAGCTTTCTTT CASSLRTGIRNTEAFF - TRBJ1-1 TRBV27 TRBD1
TGTGCCAGCAGATCGGACGGATTCTACGAGCAGTACTTC CASRSDGFYEQYF - TRBJ2-7 TRBV25-1 -
TGTGCCAGCAGTTTATCTATGGAGCAGTTCTTC CASSLSMEQFF - TRBJ2-1 TRBV12-3/TRBV12-4 -
TGCGCCAGCAGCCAAGATAACAGGGCGTTCTATGGCTACACCTTC CASSQDNRAFYGYTF - TRBJ1-2 TRBV4-1 -
TGTGCCAGCAGCCCTTTCTCAGGGGTCGGAAACACCATATATTTT CASSPFSGVGNTIYF - TRBJ1-3 TRBV9 -
TGTGCCAGCAGTCCACAGGGGGGGGTCGCCTACGAGCAGTACTTC CASSPQGGVAYEQYF - TRBJ2-7 TRBV6-6 -
TGTGCCAGCAGCCACTCGGGACTAGCGGGAAGCAATGAGCAGTTCTTC CASSHSGLAGSNEQFF - TRBJ2-1 TRBV3-1/TRBV3-2 TRBD2
TGTGCCAGCAGCAACGGGGGTATCGGAAACACCATATATTTT CASSNGGIGNTIYF - TRBJ1-3 TRBV7-9 -
TGTGCCAGCAGCTCCGGACAGGGCAAACAGCCCCAGCATTTT CASSSGQGKQPQHF - TRBJ1-5 TRBV7-8 TRBD1
TGTGCCAGCAGTTACTCCGGGGATGGCACAGATACGCAGTATTTT CASSYSGDGTDTQYF - TRBJ2-3 TRBV6-2/TRBV6-3 -
TGTGCCAGCAGCTGGGGACAGCTTAATGAAAAACTGTTTTTT CASSWGQLNEKLFF - TRBJ1-4 TRBV7-9 TRBD1
TGCGCCAGCAGCCAAGATCAAAACAGCGTCTATGGCTACACCTTC CASSQDQNSVYGYTF few TRBJ1-2 TRBV4-3 -
TGCGCCAGCAGCTTGGCCAGCGACAATGAGCAGTTCTTC CASSLASDNEQFF - TRBJ2-1 TRBV5-1 -
TGTGCCAGCAGCCTCCTTGGGGGGTCCGATTCACCCCTCCACTTT CASSLLGGSDSPLHF once TRBJ1-6 TRBV7-2 -
TGTGCCAGCATGGGGCTAGCGGGGGCCCAATCTAGCACAGATACGCAGTATTTT CASMGLAGAQSSTDTQYF - TRBJ2-3 TRBV2 TRBD2
TGTGCCAGCAGCCAAAATAACGGATACTATGGCTACACCTTC CASSQNNGYYGYTF once TRBJ1-2 TRBV3-1/TRBV3-2 -
TGTGCCAGCAGCCAAACTGGGTCCGGAGATACGCAGTATTTT CASSQTGSGDTQYF - TRBJ2-3 TRBV14 -
TGCGCCAGCAGCCTACAGGACGGCTACACCGGGGAGCTGTTTTTT CASSLQDGYTGELFF - TRBJ2-2 TRBV5-1 -
TGTGCCACCAGTGTATCTGGGAACACCGGGGAGCTGTTTTTT CATSVSGNTGELFF few TRBJ2-2 TRBV24-1 -
TGTGCCATCAGTGAGTGGGAGGGGAGTAGCGGGAGGGCCGGCGAGCAGTACTTC CAISEWEGSSGRAGEQYF - TRBJ2-7 TRBV10-3 TRBD2
TGTGCCAGCAGCCCTGGACAAGACTACAATGAGCAGTTCTTC CASSPGQDYNEQFF - TRBJ2-1 TRBV7-3 -
TGTGCCAGTAGTATGACTAGCGGCCGACCCTCCTACAATGAGCAGTTCTTC CASSMTSGRPSYNEQFF - TRBJ2-1 TRBV19 TRBD2
TGCGCCAGCAGCGCCAGGGGGGATGGCTACACCTTC CASSARGDGYTF - TRBJ1-2 TRBV5-1 TRBD1
TGCAGCATTGTTGGGCGGAGGGAGACCCAGTACTTC CSIVGRRETQYF few TRBJ2-5 TRBV29-1 -
TGTGCCAGCAGCCTCCCAAATAGCGGGGGGGCCAACAATGAGCAGTTCTTC CASSLPNSGGANNEQFF - TRBJ2-1 TRBV7-2 TRBD2
TGTGCCAGCAGCCTACAGGCTAACAATGAGCAGTTCTTC CASSLQANNEQFF - TRBJ2-1 TRBV7-3 -
TGTGCCAGTAGTAGCATCGGACTAGCGGGGAGCTCCTACAATGAGCAGTTCTTC CASSSIGLAGSSYNEQFF - TRBJ2-1 TRBV19 TRBD2
TGTGCCAGCACCAAAATGGGGGGAGATGAAGCTTTCTTT CASTKMGGDEAFF - TRBJ1-1 TRBV27 -
TGTGCCTGGAGTGTACAGGACCAGCCCTACGAGCAGTACTTC CAWSVQDQPYEQYF - TRBJ2-7 TRBV30 -
TGTGCCAGCAGCACCTCCGAGAGCTCCTACAATGAGCAGTTCTTC CASSTSESSYNEQFF - TRBJ2-1 TRBV5-4 -
TGTGCCAGCAGCGTGAATGTGGCAACTAATGAAAAACTGTTTTTT CASSVNVATNEKLFF - TRBJ1-4 TRBV9 -
TGTGCCAGCAGGCCTACGAGTAATGGGGGGGAGCAGTACTTC CASRPTSNGGEQYF - TRBJ2-7 TRBV2 -
TGTGCCAGCAGTTTGAACGGGCGAGAGCAGTTCTTC CASSLNGREQFF few TRBJ2-1 TRBV12-3/TRBV12-4 -
TGTGCCACCAGCAGAGTGGGACACAGCACAGATACGCAGTATTTT CATSRVGHSTDTQYF - TRBJ2-3 TRBV15 -
TGTGCCAGCAGTCGGCCTAGCGGGGGGGCCTACGAGCAGTACTTC CASSRPSGGAYEQYF - TRBJ2-7 TRBV6-2/TRBV6-3 TRBD2
TGTGCCAGCATGGCAGGGGTAGGCACTGAAGCTTTCTTT CASMAGVGTEAFF - TRBJ1-1 TRBV6-6 -
TGTGCCAGCAACCTCCGCCGAACAGGGCCAATAAACACCATATATTTT CASNLRRTGPINTIYF once TRBJ1-3 TRBV5-6 -
TGTGCCAGCAGCTACTGGGACAGTAGTATGCAATCACCCCTCCACTTT CASSYWDSSMQSPLHF - TRBJ1-6 TRBV7-2 TRBD1
TGTGCCAGCAGTGAAAACAGGGGGGGGTTCGCTTTCTTT CASSENRGGFAFF - TRBJ1-1 TRBV2 TRBD1
TGTGCCAGCAGCCGTCCCGGGACAGTTCAGCCCCAGCATTTT CASSRPGTVQPQHF - TRBJ1-5 TRBV7-8 TRBD1
TGTGCCAGCAGCCTGGGCTTTGCGGGAGCGGACGAGCAGTACTTC CASSLGFAGADEQYF - TRBJ2-7 TRBV3-1/TRBV3-2 TRBD2
TGTGCCAGCAGCCAGGGAGGACAGGACTACAATGAGCAGTTCTTC CASSQGGQDYNEQFF - TRBJ2-1 TRBV27 -
TGTGCCTGGAGCGCCCCTCGCGGGAGATACAATGAGCAGTTCTTC CAWSAPRGRYNEQFF few TRBJ2-1 TRBV30 TRBD2
TGTGCCAGCAGTTCTGGACTGGCCTACGGACAGTACTTC CASSSGLAYGQYF - TRBJ2-7 TRBV12-3/TRBV12-4 -
TGTGCCAGCAGATCAGGGTTCGAGCAGTACTTC CASRSGFEQYF - TRBJ2-7 TRBV27 -
TGTGCCAGCAGCGTAAAGAACTGGGAGGTGGCCCCTAATGAGCAGTTCTTC CASSVKNWEVAPNEQFF - TRBJ2-1 TRBV7-2 -
TGTGCTAGTGGTCCCGGACAGGGGGCCTCCTACGAGCAGTACTTC CASGPGQGASYEQYF - TRBJ2-7 TRBV12-5 TRBD1
TGTGCCAGCAGCGTAACCCTCGGGGGACGCACAGATACGCAGTATTTT CASSVTLGGRTDTQYF once TRBJ2-3 TRBV9 -
TGTGCCACCTTGGGGACAGACCTCTCCTACGAGCAGTACTTC CATLGTDLSYEQYF - TRBJ2-7 TRBV6-5 TRBD1